Given below is one T cell receptor beta chain in context. Profiling relied on immunoSEQ multiplex PCR, and the TCRdb table lists in-frame clones only, not all of them. The table has around 170,000 clones, roughly 81% seen once. Germline lookup yields CDR1 SGHTA and CDR2 FQGNSA. V was pared by 1 base and J by 8 bases, with 9 bases between. This CDR3 has 13 amino acids. The data belong to a study of blood T cell repertoires in COVID-19. Study details: The cDNA or gDNA used as material had been derived from T cells, B-cell-depleted T cells, or PBMCs.

This clonotype was obtained from a woman of 80 years or more with COVID-19, enrolled during active disease. The chain recombines TRBV7-2 with TRBJ2-1, with D perhaps matching TRBD1 (5 bases). Material for sequencing was peripheral blood. The CDR3 loop is CASSLGTTDEQFF. The CDR3 DNA sequence: TGTGCCAGCAGCTTAGGGACAACGGATGAGCAGTTCTTC.